This T cell receptor beta chain appears in the sequencing data of a study of beta chain features in type 1 diabetes. Reverse transcribing all isolated RNA meant expressed TCRB transcripts were sequenced. Assay used: immunoSEQ multiplex PCR; TCRdb lists only in-frame clones, some missing. The sample has under 400,000 clones, about 15% seen once. Germline V gene sequence: CDR1 SGHNT, CDR2 YYREEE (reference sequence). The V end lost 5 bases, the J end lost 10 bases, and 21 bases lay between the germline ends. The CDR3 is made up of 15 amino acids. Naive, central memory, regulatory and stem cell-like memory cells within the CD4+ compartment were sorted using CD45RO/CCR7/CD25/CD127/CD95/CD27.

This receptor was taken from a man aged 25 to 40 in good health. Sequencing was performed on central memory CD4+ T cells from blood. The V and J genes are TRBV5-4 and TRBJ1-4; the D is unclear. In nucleotides, the CDR3 is TGTGCCAGCAGGAGAGTCCAGGACGGAAGAGGAAAACTGTTTTTT. This translates into CASRRVQDGRGKLFF.